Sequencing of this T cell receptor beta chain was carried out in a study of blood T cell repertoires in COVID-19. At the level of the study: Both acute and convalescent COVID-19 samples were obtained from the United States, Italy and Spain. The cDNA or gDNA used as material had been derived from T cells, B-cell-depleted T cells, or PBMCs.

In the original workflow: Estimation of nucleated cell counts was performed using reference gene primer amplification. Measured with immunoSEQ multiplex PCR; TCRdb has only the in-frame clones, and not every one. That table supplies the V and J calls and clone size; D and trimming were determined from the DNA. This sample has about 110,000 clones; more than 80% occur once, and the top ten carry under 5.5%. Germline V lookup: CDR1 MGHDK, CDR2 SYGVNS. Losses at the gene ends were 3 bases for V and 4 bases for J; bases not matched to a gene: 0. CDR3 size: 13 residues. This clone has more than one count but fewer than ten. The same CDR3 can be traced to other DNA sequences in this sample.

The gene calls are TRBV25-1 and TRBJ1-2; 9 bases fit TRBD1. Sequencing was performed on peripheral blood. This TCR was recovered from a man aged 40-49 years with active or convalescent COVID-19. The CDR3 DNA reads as TGTGCCAGCAGTGAGACAGGGGGCTATGGCTACACCTTC. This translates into CASSETGGYGYTF.